Described below is a single TCR beta chain sequence and its context. This sample is part of a study of blood T cell repertoires in COVID-19. Only in-frame clones appear in the TCRdb table, and some are missing; sequencing was by immunoSEQ multiplex PCR. Among 200,000 to 250,000 clones listed, almost 85% were seen once. Deletions cut 4 bases from V and 2 bases from J, with 9 bases between. This CDR3 contains 13 residues. Germline CDR1 SGDLS, CDR2 YYNGEE. Input material: PBMCs or T cells enriched from blood (not recorded which). The TCR was taken from a man aged 35-49 years who had recovered from COVID-19. This chain connects TRBV9 to TRBJ1-1, with D unresolved. In DNA form, the CDR3 reads TGTGCCAGCAGCCCCCGGAGAAACACTGAAGCTTTCTTT. It yields the protein CASSPRRNTEAFF. Complete variable domain (other parts from reference TRBV9 and TRBJ1-1): DSGVTQTPKHLITATGQRVTLRCSPRSGDLSVYWYQQSLDQGLQFLIQYYNGEERAKGNILERFSAQQFPDLHSELNLSSLELGDSALYFCASSPRRNTEAFFGQGTRLTVV.